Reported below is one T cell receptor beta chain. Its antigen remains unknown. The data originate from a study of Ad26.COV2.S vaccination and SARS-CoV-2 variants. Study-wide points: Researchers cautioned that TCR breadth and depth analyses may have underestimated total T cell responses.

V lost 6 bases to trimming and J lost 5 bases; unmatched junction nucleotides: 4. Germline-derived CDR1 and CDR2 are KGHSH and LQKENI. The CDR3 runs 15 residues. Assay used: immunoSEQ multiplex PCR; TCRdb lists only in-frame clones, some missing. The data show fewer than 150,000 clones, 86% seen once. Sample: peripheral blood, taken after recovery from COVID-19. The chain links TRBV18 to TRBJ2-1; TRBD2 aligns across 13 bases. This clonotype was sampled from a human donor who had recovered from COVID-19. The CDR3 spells CASSLGTSGNNEQFF. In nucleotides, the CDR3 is TGTGCCAGCTCCCTGGGGACTAGCGGGAACAATGAGCAGTTCTTC.